The clone carrying this T cell receptor (beta chain) appeared once. The target antigen is unknown. This sample is part of a study of OX40 agonist ivuxolimab in advanced cancers. Study-level results: Clonal expansion from baseline to week 6 occurred in both CD4+ and CD8+ T cells.

Blood sampling was done at baseline, cycle 4 day 1, and cycle 7 day 1. Method: immunoSEQ multiplex PCR; TCRdb's copy keeps in-frame clones and lacks some. The sample lists 73,000 or so clones; 75% to 85% were seen once. The CDR3 loop spans 13 amino acids. V dropped 4 bases and J dropped 4 bases, with 7 bases sitting between them. In germline, CDR1 is SGHTA, CDR2 FQGNSA. The receptor's source is an adult with an advanced solid tumor such as melanoma, head and neck, liver or kidney cancer. This chain joins TRBV7-2 and TRBJ2-2, with D possibly TRBD2 on 6 matching bases. The sequencing here drew on CD4+ or CD8+ T cells sorted from blood, taken in a trial of the OX40 agonist ivuxolimab. The CDR3 reads CASSWDSTGELFF. Here the CDR3 DNA reads TGTGCCAGCAGCTGGGACTCCACCGGGGAGCTGTTTTTT.